This record covers a single T cell receptor (beta chain). TCRdb's table, derived via immunoSEQ multiplex PCR, lists solely in-frame clones and lacks some. This sample has about 48,000 clones, with roughly 86% found just once. The data derive from a study of PD-L1 blockade in urothelial cancer. The wider study: Patients went on atezolizumab at some point between 2012 and 2014, receiving 1,200 mg intravenously every 3 weeks. Patients arrived having already received 0 to 3 prior chemotherapy regimens. Blood analysis occurred 3 weeks (second dose) and 6 weeks after treatment start.

The ends were cut back, 5 bases at V and 1 base at J, with 6 bases in the middle. The germline gives CDR1 GTSNPN, CDR2 SVGIG (reference sequence). This CDR3 has 13 residues. As to time point: peripheral blood 6 weeks after treatment start. The material was PBMCs, obtained around atezolizumab (anti-PD-L1) treatment. The genes are TRBV30 and TRBJ2-6; D gene unclear. The clonotype comes from a man aged 55 to 69 with urothelial cancer. In DNA form, the CDR3 reads TGTGCCTGGGTCAGATCTGGGGCCAACGTCCTGACTTTC. Its protein is CAWVRSGANVLTF.